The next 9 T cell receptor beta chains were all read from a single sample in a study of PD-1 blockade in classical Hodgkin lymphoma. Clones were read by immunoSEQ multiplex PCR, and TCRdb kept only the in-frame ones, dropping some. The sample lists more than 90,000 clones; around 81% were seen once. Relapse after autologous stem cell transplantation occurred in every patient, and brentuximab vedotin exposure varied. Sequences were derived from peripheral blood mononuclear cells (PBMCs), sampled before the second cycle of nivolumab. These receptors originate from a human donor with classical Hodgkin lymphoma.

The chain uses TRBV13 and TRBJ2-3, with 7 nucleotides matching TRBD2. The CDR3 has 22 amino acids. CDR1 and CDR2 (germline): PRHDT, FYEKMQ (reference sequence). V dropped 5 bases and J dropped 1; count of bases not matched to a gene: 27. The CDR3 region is CASSLRLSRGGELASGTDTQYF. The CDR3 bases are TGTGCCAGCAGCCTCCGTCTCTCCCGCGGGGGAGAACTCGCCTCGGGCACAGATACGCAGTATTTT.

The CDR3 bases are TGTGCCAGCGGGGCGGAGTTCACAGATACGCAGTATTTT. The encoded protein is CASGAEFTDTQYF. The chain has TRBV7-9 and TRBJ2-3, with D perhaps matching TRBD1 (5 bases). Trimming took off 8 bases at V and 2 bases at J, with 11 bases between the two ends. CDR3 length: 13 residues. Germline CDR1 is SEHNR and CDR2 is FQNEAQ (reference sequence).

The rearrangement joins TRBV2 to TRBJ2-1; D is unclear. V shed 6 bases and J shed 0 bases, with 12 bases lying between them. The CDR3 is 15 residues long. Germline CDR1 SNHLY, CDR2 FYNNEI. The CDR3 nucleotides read TGTGCCAGCAGCCCTGGACCGAGCTCCTACAATGAGCAGTTCTTC. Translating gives CASSPGPSSYNEQFF.

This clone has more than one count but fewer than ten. The chain's CDR3 is CASSLRTGTGVLSEAFF. The CDR3, as DNA: TGTGCCAGTAGTCTCCGAACCGGGACAGGGGTACTCTCTGAAGCTTTCTTT. The V gene is TRBV19, the J gene TRBJ1-1; the match to TRBD1 covers 10 bases. The CDR3 is 17 residues long. V was clipped by 5 bases and J by 6 bases; unmatched bases: 15. Germline CDR1 is LNHDA and CDR2 is SQIVND (reference sequence).

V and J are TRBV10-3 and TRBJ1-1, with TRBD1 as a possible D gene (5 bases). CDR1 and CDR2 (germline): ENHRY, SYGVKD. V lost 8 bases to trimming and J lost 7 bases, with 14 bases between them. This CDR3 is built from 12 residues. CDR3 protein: CAIWRGDGEAFF. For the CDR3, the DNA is TGTGCCATCTGGAGGGGCGACGGTGAAGCTTTCTTT.

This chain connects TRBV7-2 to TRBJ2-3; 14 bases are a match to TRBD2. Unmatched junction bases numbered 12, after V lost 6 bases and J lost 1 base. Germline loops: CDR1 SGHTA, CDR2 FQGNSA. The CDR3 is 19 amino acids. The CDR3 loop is CASRPPGLAGGFGTDTQYF. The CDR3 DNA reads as TGTGCCAGCAGACCACCAGGACTAGCGGGGGGCTTTGGCACAGATACGCAGTATTTT.

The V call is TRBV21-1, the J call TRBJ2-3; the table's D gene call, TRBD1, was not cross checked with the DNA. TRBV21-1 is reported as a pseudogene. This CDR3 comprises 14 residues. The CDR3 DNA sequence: TGTGCCAGCAGGCACGGGACAAACACAGATACGCAGTATTTT. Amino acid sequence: CASRHGTNTDTQYF.

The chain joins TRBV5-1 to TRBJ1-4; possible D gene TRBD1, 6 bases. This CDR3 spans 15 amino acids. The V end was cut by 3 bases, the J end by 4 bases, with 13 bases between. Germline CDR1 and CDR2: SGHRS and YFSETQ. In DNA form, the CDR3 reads TGCGCCAGCAGCTGGGGTGGGGGCCTTAATGAAAAACTGTTTTTT. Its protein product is CASSWGGGLNEKLFF.

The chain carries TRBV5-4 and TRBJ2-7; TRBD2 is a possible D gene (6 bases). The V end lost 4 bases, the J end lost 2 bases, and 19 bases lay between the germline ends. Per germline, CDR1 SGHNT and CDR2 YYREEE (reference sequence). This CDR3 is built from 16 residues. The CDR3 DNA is TGTGCCAGCAGCCCAAACAGACTAGTTTCAACCTACGAGCAGTACTTC. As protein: CASSPNRLVSTYEQYF.